These T cell receptor beta chains were read from a single sample in a study of T cell repertoires in ileal Crohn's disease. Clones were sequenced by immunoSEQ multiplex PCR, and TCRdb holds only the in-frame ones, with some missing. The sample includes around 8,100 clones, roughly four fifths of them seen just once. The sequencing input was ileal tissue. These receptors originate from an adult with Crohn's disease. The conserved cysteine and the conserved F or W are not part of the CDR3 here.

J	V	CDR3
TRBJ1-1	TRBV5-5	ASSGPFGGARTEAF
TRBJ2-2	TRBV30	AWKGGGELF
TRBJ2-3	TRBV11-2	ASSPVSASSTDTQY
TRBJ1-1	TRBV18	ASSPAGGAEAF
TRBJ2-3	TRBV6-4	ASSSGTSGSDTQY
TRBJ1-3	TRBV7-9	ASSSGTASNLY
-	TRBV5-1	ASSPRTSGVSYEQY
TRBJ1-5	TRBV4-2	ASSQDTGDQPQH
TRBJ1-4	TRBV7-9	ASSLDWSGENEKLF
TRBJ2-6	TRBV6-1	ASSDPIGSGANVLT
TRBJ2-7	TRBV6-1	ASSWGDSSYEQY
TRBJ2-3	TRBV14	AIKSGTGHSPSTDTQY
TRBJ1-1	TRBV7-2	ASSRLGRSNTEAF
TRBJ2-1	TRBV5-6	ASSFRGYDNEQF
TRBJ2-2	TRBV4-1	ASRTELHTGELF
TRBJ2-5	TRBV5-1	ASSFDWSPETQY
TRBJ1-1	TRBV6-6	ASTHNPTGAGTEAF
TRBJ2-1	TRBV23-1	ASSQPSGSYREQF
TRBJ2-1	TRBV7-2	ASSTGTTYNEQF
TRBJ2-1	TRBV6-6	ASSQHSGEQF
TRBJ2-1	TRBV4-1	ASSQDGAVLRYNEQF
TRBJ1-5	TRBV30	AWSVQGPPTGYQPQH
TRBJ2-6	TRBV25-1	ASSDPPQGAGANVLT
TRBJ2-1	TRBV6-4	ASSDGGEPHNEQF
TRBJ1-2	TRBV11-2	ASSLGTGDGYT
TRBJ1-1	TRBV5-1	ASSLANFGDTEAF
TRBJ1-4	TRBV28	ASAGTGEKKLF
TRBJ2-4	TRBV7-9	ASSQTSGRNIQY
TRBJ2-1	TRBV12-5	ASERREDNEQF
TRBJ2-1	TRBV25-1	ASSQRGGSYNEQF
TRBJ2-1	TRBV19	ASTDSASGIYNEQF
TRBJ2-6	TRBV19	ASSVVAGSGANVLT
TRBJ1-3	TRBV10-3	AIRKGDRGIGNTIY
TRBJ1-2	TRBV27	ARTKGDSLEPNYGYT
TRBJ2-7	TRBV25-1	ASSPTSGTATYEQY
TRBJ2-3	TRBV5-1	ASSVRTGTGTDTQY
TRBJ2-6	TRBV7-3	ASSLSSVLSGANVLT
TRBJ2-1	TRBV19	ASSILIAGGSEQF
TRBJ2-4	TRBV2	ASSPPQIAKNIQY
TRBJ2-1	TRBV7-9	ASSLVVPQDEQF
TRBJ2-5	TRBV5-1	ASSFGRDRYQETQY
TRBJ1-2	TRBV19	ASSIRPGTYGYT